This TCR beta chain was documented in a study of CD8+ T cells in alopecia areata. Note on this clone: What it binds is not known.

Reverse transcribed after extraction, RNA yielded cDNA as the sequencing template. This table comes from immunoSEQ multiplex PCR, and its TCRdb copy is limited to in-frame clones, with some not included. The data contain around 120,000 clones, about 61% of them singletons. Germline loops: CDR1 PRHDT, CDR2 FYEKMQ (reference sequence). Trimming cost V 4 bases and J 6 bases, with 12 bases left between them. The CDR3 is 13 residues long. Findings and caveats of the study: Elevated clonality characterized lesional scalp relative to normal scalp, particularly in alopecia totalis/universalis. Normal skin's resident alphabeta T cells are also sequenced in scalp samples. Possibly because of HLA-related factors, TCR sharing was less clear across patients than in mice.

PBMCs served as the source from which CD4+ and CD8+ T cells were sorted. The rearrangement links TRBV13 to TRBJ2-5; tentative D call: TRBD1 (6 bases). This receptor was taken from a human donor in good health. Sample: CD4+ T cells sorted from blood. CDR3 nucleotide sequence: TGTGCCAGCAGCTACACAGGGTCAAAGACCCAGTACTTC. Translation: CASSYTGSKTQYF.